The present T cell receptor (beta chain) was sequenced within a study of technical replicates of blood from a few donors. Produced via immunoSEQ multiplex PCR; TCRdb's table is partial and in-frame only. The sample carries tens of thousands of clones, around 90% recorded once. The sample consisted of T cells isolated from PBMCs. The clonotype was recovered from a human donor in good health.

The CDR3, as DNA: TGTGCCAGCAGCTTGGGAGACAGGGGGCTGTCTGGAAACACCATATATTTT. Translating gives CASSLGDRGLSGNTIYF. The chain is built from TRBV5-4 and TRBJ1-3; 10 positions match TRBD1. CDR3 length equals 17 residues. Germline V gene lookup returns CDR1 SGHNT and CDR2 YYREEE (reference sequence). V was pared by 0 bases and J by 1 base, with 4 bases of the junction left unmatched.